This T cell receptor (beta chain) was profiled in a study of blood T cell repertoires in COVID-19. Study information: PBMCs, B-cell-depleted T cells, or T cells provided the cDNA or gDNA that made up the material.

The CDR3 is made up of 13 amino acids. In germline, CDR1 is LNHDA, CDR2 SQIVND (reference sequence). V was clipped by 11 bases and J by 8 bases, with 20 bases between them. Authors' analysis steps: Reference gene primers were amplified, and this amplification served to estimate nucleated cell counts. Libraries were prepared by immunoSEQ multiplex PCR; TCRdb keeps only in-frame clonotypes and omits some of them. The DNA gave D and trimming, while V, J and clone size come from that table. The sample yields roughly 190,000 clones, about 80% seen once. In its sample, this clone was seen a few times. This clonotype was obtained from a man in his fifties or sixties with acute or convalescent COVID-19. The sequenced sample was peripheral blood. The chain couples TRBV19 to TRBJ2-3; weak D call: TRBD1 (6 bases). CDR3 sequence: CAVRNQGWGTQYF. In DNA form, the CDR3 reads TGTGCCGTAAGGAACCAGGGGTGGGGTACGCAGTATTTT.